This T cell receptor (beta chain) emerged from a study of blood T cell repertoires in COVID-19. Study-level background: Italy, Spain and the United States were the sources of the convalescent and acute COVID-19 samples.

The assay was immunoSEQ multiplex PCR, and TCRdb's table has in-frame clones only and misses some. Among 150,000 to 200,000 clones listed, 75% to 85% were seen once. The V end was cut by 2 bases, the J end by 1 base, with 5 bases between. There are 13 residues in the CDR3. This clone was picked up a small number of times. Participant reports of clinical history set cohort assignment. Sequenced sample: PBMCs or T cells enriched from blood (not recorded which). The J gene is TRBJ1-1, the V gene TRBV12-3 or TRBV12-4; D unresolved. The source is a woman aged 50 to 60 with acute COVID-19. The CDR3: CASSLNGNTEAFF. The CDR3 DNA is TGTGCCAGCAGTTTAAACGGGAACACTGAAGCTTTCTTT.